These 12 T cell receptor beta chains originate from one sample sequenced in a study of shared T cell receptors in the human thymus. The repertoire was sequenced with immunoSEQ multiplex PCR; TCRdb's copy has only in-frame clones and lacks some. The repertoire includes around 730,000 clones, approximately 85% of them detected once, and under 0.012% sits in the top ten. These data were also reused for a study on human thymus T cells.

Sequenced input: thymocytes. These TCRs come from a girl in the first two years of life with a congenital heart defect.

The rearrangement links TRBV28 to TRBJ1-3; 9 positions match TRBD1. V shed 8 bases, J shed 0 bases, and the junction held 5 bases outside the gene matches. The germline V gene encodes CDR1 MDHEN and CDR2 SYDVKM. This CDR3 comprises 15 residues. Here the CDR3 reads CASGQTGGSGNTIYF. The CDR3 DNA reads TGTGCCAGCGGACAGACAGGGGGCTCTGGAAACACCATATATTTT.

The chain recombines TRBV19 with TRBJ1-2; 7 bases line up with TRBD1. The CDR3 has 14 amino acids. CDR1 and CDR2 (germline): LNHDA, SQIVND (reference sequence). J was trimmed by 4 bases and V by 4 bases; bases with no gene match: 6. The DNA for the CDR3 is TGTGCCAGTAGTACACCGGGACAGAGCTATGGCTACACCTTC. This codes for CASSTPGQSYGYTF.

The rearrangement links TRBV27 to TRBJ2-2, with TRBD2 identical over 13 bases. This CDR3 comprises 16 residues. The germline V gene has CDR1 MNHEY and CDR2 SMNVEV (reference sequence). J gave up 9 bases and V 0 bases, and 4 bases lay outside the gene matches. The CDR3 DNA sequence: TGTGCCAGCAGTTTATCGACTAGCGGGGGGCCCCGGGAGCTGTTTTTT. Translation gives CASSLSTSGGPRELFF.

The J gene is TRBJ1-5, the V gene TRBV6-1, with 7 bases aligning to TRBD1. Trimming at V came to 5 bases and at J to 2 bases, leaving 6 bases not matched to a gene. This CDR3 spans 15 amino acids. Germline V lookup: CDR1 MNHNS, CDR2 SASEGT. The chain's CDR3 is CASSLNRGGNQPQHF. The CDR3 coding sequence is TGTGCCAGCAGTTTGAACAGGGGAGGCAATCAGCCCCAGCATTTT.

The V and J genes are TRBV18 and TRBJ2-2, with TRBD1 as a possible D gene (6 bases). Trimming removed 3 bases from V and 1 base from J, with 9 bases in between. Germline CDR1 KGHSH, CDR2 LQKENI. CDR3 length: 15 amino acids. CDR3 DNA sequence: TGTGCCAGCTCACCGTCGGACAGGAACACCGGGGAGCTGTTTTTT. Amino acids: CASSPSDRNTGELFF.

This clone was counted only a few times. The chain combines TRBV5-6 with TRBJ1-6; perhaps TRBD1 as D (5 bases). Trimming left V 2 bases short and J 4 bases short, with 16 bases between. CDR3 length: 17 residues. Germline assignment: CDR1 SGHDT and CDR2 YYEEEE. This CDR3 reads CASSFDSGYGYNSPLHF. The CDR3, as DNA: TGTGCCAGCAGCTTTGATTCAGGGTATGGGTATAATTCACCCCTCCACTTT.

The chain is built from TRBV19 and TRBJ2-5; no definite D call. The CDR3 totals 11 residues. V shed 4 bases and J shed 3 bases, with 3 bases lying between them. The germline V gene encodes CDR1 LNHDA and CDR2 SQIVND (reference sequence). The CDR3 region is CASSTKETQYF. DNA for the CDR3: TGTGCCAGTAGTACAAAAGAGACCCAGTACTTC.

This clone was observed a single time. An end of the junction does not agree with germline; a read error may underlie this. The genes are TRBV7-9 and TRBJ1-1; 7 bases fit TRBD1. The CDR3 totals 15 residues. The V gene's germline CDR1 is SEHNR and CDR2 FQNEAQ (reference sequence). This chain's CDR3 is CASTLLQGRTAEAFF. The DNA of the CDR3 is TGTGCCAGCACCTTACTACAGGGGCGAACGGCTGAAGCTTTCTTT. Using reference TRBV7-9 and TRBJ1-1 for the parts outside the CDR3, the full variable domain is DTGVSQNPRHKITKRGQNVTFRCDPISEHNRLYWYRQTLGQGPEFLTYFQNEAQLEKSRLLSDRFSAERPKGSFSTLEIQRTEQGDSAMYLCASTLLQGRTAEAFFGQGTRLTVV.

V is TRBV6-5 and J is TRBJ2-7; tentative D call: TRBD2 (6 bases). This CDR3 has 15 amino acids. The V end was cut by 4 bases, the J end by 5 bases, with 18 bases between. CDR1 and CDR2 from the germline V gene are MNHEY and SVGAGI. The chain's CDR3 is CASSSPGEVPHEQYF. The CDR3 nucleotides are TGTGCCAGCAGTTCTCCGGGGGAGGTTCCCCACGAGCAGTACTTC.

V and J are TRBV5-1 and TRBJ2-1, with D possibly being TRBD1 (5 bases). V lost 2 bases and J lost 8, with 17 bases in between. Germline loops: CDR1 SGHRS, CDR2 YFSETQ. The CDR3 loop spans 15 amino acids. In nucleotides, the CDR3 is TGCGCCAGCAGCTTTTTGCCCCAGGGCAGATATGAGCAGTTCTTC. It yields the protein CASSFLPQGRYEQFF. The full variable domain, its missing parts supplied by reference TRBV5-1 and TRBJ2-1, is KAGVTQTPRYLIKTRGQQVTLSCSPISGHRSVSWYQQTPGQGLQFLFEYFSETQRNKGNFPGRFSGRQFSNSRSEMNVSTLELGDSALYLCASSFLPQGRYEQFFGPGTRLTVL.

The chain recombines TRBV6-6 with TRBJ2-2; TRBD1 matches at 7 bases. V trimming: 4 bases; J trimming: 6 bases; junction bases outside the gene matches: 11. The CDR3 is 16 amino acids. Germline CDR1 is MNHNY and CDR2 is SVGAGI (reference sequence). The DNA of the CDR3 is TGTGCCAGCAGTTCCACCCACAGGGGTCGGGCCGGGGAGCTGTTTTTT. The encoded protein is CASSSTHRGRAGELFF.

This clone was detected only a few times. The gene calls are TRBV28 and TRBJ2-1; D is ambiguous. V lost 8 bases, J lost 9 bases, and 17 bases lay in between. The CDR3 consists of 13 residues. Germline V gene lookup returns CDR1 MDHEN and CDR2 SYDVKM. CDR3 sequence: CASVSLNAGEQFF. As DNA, the CDR3 is TGTGCCAGCGTTAGCCTGAACGCCGGTGAGCAGTTCTTC.